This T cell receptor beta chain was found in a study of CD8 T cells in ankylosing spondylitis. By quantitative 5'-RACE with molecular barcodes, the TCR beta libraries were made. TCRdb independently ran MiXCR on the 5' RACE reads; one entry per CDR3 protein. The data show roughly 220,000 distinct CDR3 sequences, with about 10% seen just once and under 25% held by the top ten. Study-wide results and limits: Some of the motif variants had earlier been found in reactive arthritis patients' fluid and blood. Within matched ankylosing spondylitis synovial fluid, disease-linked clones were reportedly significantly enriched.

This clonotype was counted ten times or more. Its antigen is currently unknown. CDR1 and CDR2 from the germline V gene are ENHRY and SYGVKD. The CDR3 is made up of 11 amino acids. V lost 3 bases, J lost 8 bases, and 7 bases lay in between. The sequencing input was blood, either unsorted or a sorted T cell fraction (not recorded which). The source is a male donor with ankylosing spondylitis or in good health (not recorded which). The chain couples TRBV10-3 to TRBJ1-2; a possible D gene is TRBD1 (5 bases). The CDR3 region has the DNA TGTGCCATCAGTGACGGGGACGGCTACACCTTC. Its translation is CAISDGDGYTF.